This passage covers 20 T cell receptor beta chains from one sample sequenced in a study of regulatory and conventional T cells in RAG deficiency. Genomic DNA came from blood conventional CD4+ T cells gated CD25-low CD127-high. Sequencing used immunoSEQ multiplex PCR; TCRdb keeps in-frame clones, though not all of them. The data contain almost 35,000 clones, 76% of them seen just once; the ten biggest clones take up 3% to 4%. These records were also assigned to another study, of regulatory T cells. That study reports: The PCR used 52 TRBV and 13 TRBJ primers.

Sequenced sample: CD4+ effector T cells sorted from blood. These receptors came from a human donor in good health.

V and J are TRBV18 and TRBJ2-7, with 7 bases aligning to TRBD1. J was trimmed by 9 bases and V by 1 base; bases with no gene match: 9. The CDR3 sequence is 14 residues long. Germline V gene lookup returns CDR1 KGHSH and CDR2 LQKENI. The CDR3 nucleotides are TGTGCCAGCTCACCACGACAGGGAAATGGCGGGCAGTACTTC. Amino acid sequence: CASSPRQGNGGQYF.

CDR3 nucleotide sequence: TGTGCCTGGAGTCTACCCGGGATCACAAATTCACCCCTCCACTTT. Translating it yields CAWSLPGITNSPLHF. The gene calls are TRBV30 and TRBJ1-6; D gene ambiguous. Germline values: CDR1 GTSNPN, CDR2 SVGIG (reference sequence). CDR3 size: 15 residues. Trimming took off 2 bases at V and 7 bases at J, with 15 bases between the two ends.

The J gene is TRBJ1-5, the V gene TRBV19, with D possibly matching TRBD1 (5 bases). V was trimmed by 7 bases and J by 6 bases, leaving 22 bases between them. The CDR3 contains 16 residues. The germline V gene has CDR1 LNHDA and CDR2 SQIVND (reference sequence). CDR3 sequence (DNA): TGTGCCAGTATCTCTAAGAAGGGGAGCCCTACTCAGCCCCAGCATTTT. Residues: CASISKKGSPTQPQHF.

DNA for the CDR3: TGTGCCAGCAGCTCACTAGCCGGACAGTACCTAGAGACCCAGTACTTC. It is translated as CASSSLAGQYLETQYF. This sequence joins TRBV9 and TRBJ2-5, with D possibly called TRBD1 or TRBD2 (6 bases each). The CDR3 is 16 residues long. From germline, CDR1 is SGDLS and CDR2 YYNGEE. Trimming shortened V by 4 bases and J by 4 bases, and 20 bases separated the two germline ends.

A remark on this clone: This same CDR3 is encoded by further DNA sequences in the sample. For the CDR3, the DNA is TGTGCCAGCAGTTACTCGCGGGGGGACACTGAAGCTTTCTTT. Encoded protein: CASSYSRGDTEAFF. The genes are TRBV6-5 and TRBJ1-1, with a weak D call TRBD1 (5 bases). V lost 0 bases and J 3 bases, leaving 8 bases between the germline ends. CDR1 MNHEY and CDR2 SVGAGI come from the germline V gene. This CDR3 spans 14 amino acids.

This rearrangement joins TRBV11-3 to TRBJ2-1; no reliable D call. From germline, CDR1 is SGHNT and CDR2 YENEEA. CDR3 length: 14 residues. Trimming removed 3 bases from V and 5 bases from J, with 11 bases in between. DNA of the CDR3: TGTGCCAGCAGCTTTGCGGCCAGAGACAATGAGCAGTTCTTC. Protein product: CASSFAARDNEQFF.

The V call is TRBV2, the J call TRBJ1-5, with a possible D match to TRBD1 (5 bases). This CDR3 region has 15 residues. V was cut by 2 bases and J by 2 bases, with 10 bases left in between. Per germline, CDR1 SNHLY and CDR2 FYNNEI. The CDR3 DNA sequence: TGTGCCAGCAGTGAACAGGGTTTCGGCAATCAGCCCCAGCATTTT. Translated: CASSEQGFGNQPQHF. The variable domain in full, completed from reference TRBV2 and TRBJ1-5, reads EPEVTQTPSHQVTQMGQEVILRCVPISNHLYFYWYRQILGQKVEFLVSFYNNEISEKSEIFDDQFSVERPDGSNFTLKIRSTKLEDSAMYFCASSEQGFGNQPQHFGDGTRLSIL.

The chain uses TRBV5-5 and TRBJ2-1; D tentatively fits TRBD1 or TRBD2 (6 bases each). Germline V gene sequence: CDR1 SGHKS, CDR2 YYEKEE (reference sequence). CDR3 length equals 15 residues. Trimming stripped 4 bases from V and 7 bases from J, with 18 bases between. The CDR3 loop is CASSQLGGIGNEQFF. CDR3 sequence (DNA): TGTGCCAGCAGCCAGCTAGGGGGGATCGGTAATGAGCAGTTCTTC.

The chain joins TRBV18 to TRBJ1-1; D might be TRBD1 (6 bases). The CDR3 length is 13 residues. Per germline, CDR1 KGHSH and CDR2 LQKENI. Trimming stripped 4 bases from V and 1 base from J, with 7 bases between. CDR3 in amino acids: CASSQDRNTEAFF. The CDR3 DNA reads TGTGCCAGCTCACAGGACAGGAACACTGAAGCTTTCTTT.

DNA of the CDR3: TGTGCCATCAGTGAGCGCCGACAGGGGGATTACACCTTC. Its translation: CAISERRQGDYTF. The V call is TRBV10-3, the J call TRBJ1-2, with TRBD1 matching 9 bases. Germline CDR1 reads ENHRY; CDR2 reads SYGVKD. CDR3 size: 13 residues. V was clipped by 2 bases and J by 11 bases; unmatched bases: 6.

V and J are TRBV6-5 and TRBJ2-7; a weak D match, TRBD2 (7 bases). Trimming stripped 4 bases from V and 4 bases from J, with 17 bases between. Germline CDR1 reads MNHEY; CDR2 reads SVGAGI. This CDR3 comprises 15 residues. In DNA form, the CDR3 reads TGTGCCAGCAGTTCCGCGGGGAGGGGACAATACGAGCAGTACTTC. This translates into CASSSAGRGQYEQYF.

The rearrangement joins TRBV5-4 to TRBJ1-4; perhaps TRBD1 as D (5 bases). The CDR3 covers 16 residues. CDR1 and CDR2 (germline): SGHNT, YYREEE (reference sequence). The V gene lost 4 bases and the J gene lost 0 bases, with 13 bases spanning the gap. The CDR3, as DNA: TGTGCCAGCAGCGCCCGACAGAGCCCAACTAATGAAAAACTGTTTTTT. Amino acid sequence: CASSARQSPTNEKLFF.

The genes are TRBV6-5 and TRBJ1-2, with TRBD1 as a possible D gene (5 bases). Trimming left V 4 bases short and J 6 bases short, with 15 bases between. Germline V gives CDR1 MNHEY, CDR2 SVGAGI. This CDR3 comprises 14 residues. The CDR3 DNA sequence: TGTGCCAGCAGTTTGGGACCCTTCTCCGATGGCTACACCTTC. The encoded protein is CASSLGPFSDGYTF.

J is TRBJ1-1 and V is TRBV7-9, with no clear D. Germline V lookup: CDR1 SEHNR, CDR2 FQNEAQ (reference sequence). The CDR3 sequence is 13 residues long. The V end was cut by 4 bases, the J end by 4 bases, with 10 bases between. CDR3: CASSSGEGTEAFF. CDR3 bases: TGTGCCAGCAGCTCCGGGGAGGGCACTGAAGCTTTCTTT.

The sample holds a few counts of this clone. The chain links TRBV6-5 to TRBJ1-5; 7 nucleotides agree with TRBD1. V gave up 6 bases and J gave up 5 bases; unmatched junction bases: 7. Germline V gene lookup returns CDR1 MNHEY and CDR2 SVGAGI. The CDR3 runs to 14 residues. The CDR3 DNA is TGTGCCAGCAGACCGGGACAGTCACATCAGCCCCAGCATTTT. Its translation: CASRPGQSHQPQHF.

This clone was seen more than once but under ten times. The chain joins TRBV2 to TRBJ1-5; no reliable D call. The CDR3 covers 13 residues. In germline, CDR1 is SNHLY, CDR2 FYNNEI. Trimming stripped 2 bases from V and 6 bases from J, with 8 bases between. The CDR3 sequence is CASSESWSQPQHF. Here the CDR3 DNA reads TGTGCCAGCAGTGAAAGCTGGAGTCAGCCCCAGCATTTT. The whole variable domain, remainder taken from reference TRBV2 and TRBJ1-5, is EPEVTQTPSHQVTQMGQEVILRCVPISNHLYFYWYRQILGQKVEFLVSFYNNEISEKSEIFDDQFSVERPDGSNFTLKIRSTKLEDSAMYFCASSESWSQPQHFGDGTRLSIL.

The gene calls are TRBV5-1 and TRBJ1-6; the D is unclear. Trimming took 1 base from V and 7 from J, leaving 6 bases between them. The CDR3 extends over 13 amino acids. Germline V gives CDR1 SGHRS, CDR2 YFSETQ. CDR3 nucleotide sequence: TGCGCCAGCAGCTTGACAGAGAATTCACCCCTCCACTTT. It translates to CASSLTENSPLHF.

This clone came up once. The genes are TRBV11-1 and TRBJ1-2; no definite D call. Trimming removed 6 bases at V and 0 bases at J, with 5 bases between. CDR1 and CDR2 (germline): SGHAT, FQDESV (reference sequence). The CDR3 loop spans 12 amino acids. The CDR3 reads CASRGTNYGYTF. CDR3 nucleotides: TGTGCCAGCAGGGGTACTAACTATGGCTACACCTTC.

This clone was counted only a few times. CDR3 sequence (DNA): TGTGCCAGCAATGGGGTTAACTATGGCTACACCTTC. Translating it yields CASNGVNYGYTF. V gene TRBV28 combines with J gene TRBJ1-2, with D unresolved. This CDR3 is built from 12 residues. Germline CDR1 is MDHEN and CDR2 is SYDVKM. The germline V and J ends were trimmed by 7 bases and 1 base, with 7 bases remaining between them.

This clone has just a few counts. The DNA of the CDR3 is TGTGCCAGCATTGCCAGGGTGGGCTCACCCCTCCACTTT. Protein sequence: CASIARVGSPLHF. This rearrangement joins TRBV28 to TRBJ1-6, with TRBD1 as a possible D gene (5 bases). The CDR3 length is 13 residues. The ends were cut back, 7 bases at V and 10 bases at J, with 14 bases in the middle. Germline V CDR1 and CDR2: MDHEN, SYDVKM.